This T cell receptor beta chain came from a study of beta chain features in type 1 diabetes. Reverse transcribing all isolated RNA meant expressed TCRB transcripts were sequenced. Libraries were prepared by immunoSEQ multiplex PCR; TCRdb keeps only in-frame clonotypes and omits some of them. The table includes 220,000 or so clones, 68% detected once. J was trimmed by 4 bases and V by 2 bases; bases with no gene match: 7. The CDR3 has 15 residues. Germline V gives CDR1 SGDLS, CDR2 YYNGEE. The rearrangement links TRBV9 to TRBJ2-5, with TRBD2 matching over 8 bases. The sequence came from a man aged 30 to 39 in good health. Sequencing was done on a sample of naive CD4+ T cells from blood. CDR3: CASSVTGGSGETQYF. The CDR3 DNA sequence: TGTGCCAGCAGCGTTACGGGAGGGAGTGGAGAGACCCAGTACTTC. Full variable domain (remainder filled in from reference TRBV9 and TRBJ2-5): DSGVTQTPKHLITATGQRVTLRCSPRSGDLSVYWYQQSLDQGLQFLIQYYNGEERAKGNILERFSAQQFPDLHSELNLSSLELGDSALYFCASSVTGGSGETQYFGPGTRLLVL.